These T cell receptor beta chains were read from a single sample in a study of breast tumors, draining lymph nodes, adjacent tissues. In TCRdb, the multiplex PCR reads were re-called with MiXCR into one record per CDR3 protein. The profile covers about 220,000 distinct CDR3 sequences, with nearly 35% appearing a single time and under 4.5% taken by the ten largest. The source material was axillary lymph node tissue. These receptors all stem from a female donor with breast cancer. Some clones in this sample may be carry-over from other donors' samples. CDR3s include the opening cysteine and the closing phenylalanine or tryptophan. The D gene is left open where the match is weak. Only some rows state a clone size, as once, few, many or a class for expanded clones.

cdr3_nt cdr3_aa clone_size v_call d_call cdr3_length j_call
TGTGCCAGCAGCTTGGGGGGGGGGCTGGTAAATGAGCAGTTCTTC CASSLGGGLVNEQFF many TRBV7-2 - 15 TRBJ2-1
TGTGCCAGCAGCCCTAGAGGTGTTGGGACAGGTCCCTACAATGAGCAGTTCTTC CASSPRGVGTGPYNEQFF many TRBV9 TRBD1 18 TRBJ2-1
TGTGCCAGCAGTTTTGAGGTGGTGACCGGGGAGCTGTTTTTT CASSFEVVTGELFF many TRBV12-3/TRBV12-4 - 14 TRBJ2-2
TGTGCCAGCAGTTATCAAGGACTAGCGGGAGGAATTGAGCAGTTCTTC CASSYQGLAGGIEQFF - TRBV2 TRBD2 16 TRBJ2-1
TGCAGTGCCAGAAAAACCGGGGAGCTGTTTTTT CSARKTGELFF - TRBV20-1 - 11 TRBJ2-2
TGTGCCAGTGGGACAGGTGCTTCACCCCTCCACTTT CASGTGASPLHF few TRBV28 TRBD1 12 TRBJ1-6
TGTGCCAGCAGTCATGAGCGCCAAGAGACCCAGTACTTC CASSHERQETQYF many TRBV2 - 13 TRBJ2-5
TGTGCCAGCACCTTGGACAGGGTATCCTACAATGAGCAGTTCTTC CASTLDRVSYNEQFF few TRBV28 TRBD1 15 TRBJ2-1
TGTGCCAGCACTGAAGGGAGCATCGGAAACACCATATATTTT CASTEGSIGNTIYF many TRBV2 - 14 TRBJ1-3
TGCGCCAGCAGGCTAAACAGGTTTGCCTACGAGCAGTACTTC CASRLNRFAYEQYF many TRBV4-1 - 14 TRBJ2-7
TGTGCCACCAGTGATTCCGACCGTGAAGCTTTCTTT CATSDSDREAFF few TRBV24-1 - 12 TRBJ1-1
TGCAGCGTTGAAGCAGGAAACACCATATATTTT CSVEAGNTIYF many TRBV29-1 - 11 TRBJ1-3
TGCAGTGCTAGGGGACCCACAGATACGCAGTATTTT CSARGPTDTQYF - TRBV20-1 - 12 TRBJ2-3
TGTGCTAGCAGCTTATACGCCCGGACTAGCGGGGGGTACTACAATGAGCAGTTCTTC CASSLYARTSGGYYNEQFF - TRBV7-7 TRBD2 19 TRBJ2-1
TGTGCCAGCAGTTATGTGACTAGCGGGACACATGAGCAGTTCTTC CASSYVTSGTHEQFF - TRBV6-6 TRBD2 15 TRBJ2-1
TGTGCCAGCTCACCACCGTCCCACCACCCAACTAATGAAAAACTGTTTTTT CASSPPSHHPTNEKLFF few TRBV18 - 17 TRBJ1-4
TGTGCCAGCAGTCCGGCACCCGGACCTAACTATGGCTACACCTTC CASSPAPGPNYGYTF - TRBV6-5 - 15 TRBJ1-2
TGTGCCAGCAGTCCGGGGACTAGCTTTAACGGGCAGTTCTTC CASSPGTSFNGQFF few TRBV6-5 TRBD2 14 TRBJ2-1
TGTGCCAGCAGCTTCCCTGGTGGGCAGGGAAGAGAGACCCAGTACTTC CASSFPGGQGRETQYF many TRBV11-2 - 16 TRBJ2-5
TGTGCCAGCAGCTTAGTCGGGGGCGCCGAGACCCAGTACTTC CASSLVGGAETQYF - TRBV11-3 - 14 TRBJ2-5
TGCGCCAGCAGCCCCCAGTGGGGGGCACGGGCCAATTCACCCCTCCACTTT CASSPQWGARANSPLHF - TRBV7-2 - 17 TRBJ1-6
TGCAGCGTAGGGCAGGGGAGCGAAAAACTGTTTTTT CSVGQGSEKLFF - TRBV29-1 - 12 TRBJ1-4
TGTGCCACCAGCAGAGCGGGGGACAGGGGGGGTGAGCAGTTCTTC CATSRAGDRGGEQFF once TRBV15 TRBD1 15 TRBJ2-1
TGCGTGGGGGCTGCGAACTATGGCTACACCTTC CVGAANYGYTF - TRBV20-1 - 11 TRBJ1-2
TGTGCCTGGAGCCAGGGCCCCTACGAGCAGTACTTC CAWSQGPYEQYF - TRBV30 - 12 TRBJ2-7
TGCGCCAGCAGCCAAGAGGAAAGGGGTGGCAATGAGCAGTTCTTC CASSQEERGGNEQFF medium-sized TRBV4-1 - 15 TRBJ2-1
TGTGCCAGCAGTGCGACAGGCTCTGGAAACACCATATATTTT CASSATGSGNTIYF - TRBV6-6 - 14 TRBJ1-3
TGTGCCAGCAGTGGTGGGACAGGGATCTATGGCTACACCTTC CASSGGTGIYGYTF many TRBV25-1 TRBD1 14 TRBJ1-2
TGTGCCAGCAGTTTCACGGGTTTGAGCACAGATACGCAGTATTTT CASSFTGLSTDTQYF few TRBV12-3/TRBV12-4 - 15 TRBJ2-3
TGTGCCAGCAGCTCGAGGACAGAGACCTACGAGCAGTACTTC CASSSRTETYEQYF many TRBV7-8 - 14 TRBJ2-7
TGCAGTGCCCACAGGGGGCGGGACAGGGGAGAGGAAAAACTGTTTTTT CSAHRGRDRGEEKLFF - TRBV20-1 TRBD1 16 TRBJ1-4
TGTGCCAGCAGCCTTCGGACAGTTTTAGAGGGCTACACCTTC CASSLRTVLEGYTF few TRBV7-2 - 14 TRBJ1-2
TGTGCCAGTAGTCTGGGACATTTGGGACTCCTAGAGGGCTACACCTTC CASSLGHLGLLEGYTF many TRBV19 - 16 TRBJ1-2
TGTGCCAGCCGTAACAGTTACGAGCAGTACTTC CASRNSYEQYF few TRBV27 - 11 TRBJ2-7
TGTGCCAGCAGCGAGTCCAAACTCCCCCTCCACTTT CASSESKLPLHF many TRBV5-6 - 12 TRBJ1-6
TGTGCCAGCAGCGTAGTGTCAGGGCCTGGAAATGAAAAACTGTTTTTT CASSVVSGPGNEKLFF - TRBV9 - 16 TRBJ1-4